This T cell receptor (beta chain) is drawn from a study of blood T cell repertoires in COVID-19 (dated by TCRdb to the early 2020s). At the level of the whole study: The collaborator samples originated in the United States, Italy and Spain and spanned the acute and convalescent phases of COVID-19. The material from the prospective study consisted of cDNA or gDNA derived from T cells, B-cell-depleted T cells, or PBMCs. The dataset comprised deeply sampled blood TCRbeta repertoires from subjects exposed to, actively infected with, or recovered from COVID-19. The repertoires were made available in a free public database intended to serve as a resource for research on the immune response to SARS-CoV-2. Samples came from the ongoing ImmuneRACE study (first 160 participants) plus 1,254 subjects from 6 global collaborators. A de-identified subject ID, COVID-19 status, age in years and sex were almost always included in the sample metadata. HLA class I and class II types, where available, came from metadata supplied by the sample provider rather than from assay-based typing.

Between the V and J ends, shortened by 10 bases and 6 bases respectively, the junction contains 9 bases. From the cysteine through the phenylalanine, the CDR3 covers 11 amino acids. The only DNA kept is the CDR3, 33 bases in frame from the first base. Comment on this clone: The antigen it binds to is not known. No per-base quality is available; no much larger clone lies one base away.

TCRbeta CDR3 regions were amplified from genomic DNA using the immunoSEQ Assay, a bias-controlled multiplex PCR. Turning to the authors' computational methods: Within the assay, amplification of reference gene primers was used to estimate how many nucleated cells each sample contained. To quantify the absolute abundance of each unique TCRbeta CDR3 rearrangement, sequence reads were collapsed and filtered. For each sample, productive Simpson clonality was calculated by taking the square root of Simpson's diversity index across productive rearrangements. The table was pulled from immuneACCESS by TCRdb, which kept in-frame rearrangements only. Such tables lose some clones; where checked, under half of the loss comes from unresolved V genes, and the rest has no known cause. V and J calls and clone size are copied from that table; D and trimming were computed from the DNA. For this sample there are 200,000 to 300,000 clones; around 85% appear just once. Jointly, the top ten make up 5.1% of the sample.

Results and caveats for the whole study, not just this receptor: The amount of clinical and demographic metadata varied by source and participant and was provided uncurated.

In Seattle, one collaborating source enrolled patients while the infection was active and tracked those patients longitudinally over the course of disease. Whole blood was collected in K2EDTA tubes by collaborating institutions according to the institutions' own protocols. For TCRbeta analysis, collaborator samples were shipped as frozen whole blood, as isolated PBMCs, or as DNA extracted from either sample type. The sequence derives from a man in his fifties or sixties with COVID-19, enrolled during active disease. The chain links TRBV12-3 or TRBV12-4 with TRBJ2-2, with the identity of the D gene unclear. The source material was peripheral blood. The CDR3 protein: CATRVAGELFF. In nucleotide form, the sequence is TGTGCCACTCGGGTGGCCGGGGAGCTGTTTTTT.